The rows below give T cell receptor beta chains drawn from one sample of a study of blood T cell repertoires in COVID-19. Using immunoSEQ multiplex PCR, the repertoire was profiled, and TCRdb retains in-frame clones only, with some absent. This table has 30,000 to 40,000 clones, 70% to 80% appearing once. The sample consisted of peripheral blood. The receptors stem from a man between 65 and 79 years old with acute or convalescent COVID-19. CDR3s include the opening cysteine and the closing phenylalanine or tryptophan. The D gene is left open where the match is weak. Not every row has a clone size; where given, it reads once, few, many or a size class.

abundance: .; j_gene: TRBJ1-1; v_gene: TRBV6-6; d_gene: TRBD1; len: 15; CDR3aa: CASRGSTGENTEAFF; CDR3nt: TGTGCCAGCAGAGGATCGACAGGGGAGAACACTGAAGCTTTCTTT
abundance: once; j_gene: TRBJ1-2; v_gene: TRBV2; d_gene: .; len: 15; CDR3aa: CASSEIQGRDYGYTF; CDR3nt: TGTGCCAGCAGTGAAATCCAGGGGAGGGACTATGGCTACACCTTC
abundance: .; j_gene: TRBJ1-4; v_gene: TRBV11-3; d_gene: .; len: 15; CDR3aa: CASSLTSGSNEKLFF; CDR3nt: TGTGCCAGCAGCCTTACGTCGGGATCTAATGAAAAACTGTTTTTT
abundance: .; j_gene: TRBJ1-5; v_gene: TRBV28; d_gene: .; len: 11; CDR3aa: CASSLQGPQHF; CDR3nt: TGTGCCAGCAGTCTACAGGGGCCCCAGCATTTT
abundance: .; j_gene: TRBJ1-3; v_gene: TRBV6-2/TRBV6-3; d_gene: TRBD1; len: 14; CDR3aa: CASSSETGGNTIYF; CDR3nt: TGTGCCAGCAGTTCCGAGACAGGGGGAAACACCATATATTTT
abundance: few; j_gene: TRBJ2-1; v_gene: TRBV5-1; d_gene: .; len: 15; CDR3aa: CASSPLPGSGNEQFF; CDR3nt: TGCGCCAGCAGCCCCCTCCCCGGGAGCGGCAATGAGCAGTTCTTC
abundance: .; j_gene: TRBJ1-5; v_gene: TRBV5-1; d_gene: .; len: 16; CDR3aa: CASSPGGPGSNQPQHF; CDR3nt: TGCGCCAGCAGCCCGGGAGGGCCAGGGAGCAATCAGCCCCAGCATTTT
abundance: .; j_gene: TRBJ1-5; v_gene: TRBV6-1; d_gene: .; len: 15; CDR3aa: CASSEGAGNNQPQHF; CDR3nt: TGTGCCAGCAGTGAAGGGGCAGGAAACAATCAGCCCCAGCATTTT
abundance: .; j_gene: TRBJ1-2; v_gene: TRBV29-1; d_gene: TRBD1; len: 12; CDR3aa: CSVGTGGAGYTF; CDR3nt: TGCAGCGTGGGGACAGGGGGCGCAGGCTACACCTTC
abundance: .; j_gene: TRBJ2-1; v_gene: TRBV9; d_gene: .; len: 17; CDR3aa: CASSVADPRWSNNEQFF; CDR3nt: TGTGCCAGCAGCGTAGCTGATCCGAGATGGAGCAACAATGAGCAGTTCTTC
abundance: .; j_gene: TRBJ1-2; v_gene: TRBV7-2; d_gene: .; len: 13; CDR3aa: CASSPPGYYGYTF; CDR3nt: TGTGCCAGCAGCCCACCGGGGTACTATGGCTACACCTTC
abundance: .; j_gene: TRBJ2-3; v_gene: TRBV6-4; d_gene: TRBD1; len: 15; CDR3aa: CASSPKGDRRSTQYF; CDR3nt: TGTGCCAGCAGTCCAAAGGGGGACAGGAGAAGTACGCAGTATTTT
abundance: .; j_gene: TRBJ1-4; v_gene: TRBV19; d_gene: TRBD1; len: 14; CDR3aa: CASSWRQGNEKLFF; CDR3nt: TGTGCCAGTAGTTGGCGACAGGGTAATGAAAAACTGTTTTTT
abundance: .; j_gene: TRBJ1-4; v_gene: TRBV25-1; d_gene: .; len: 16; CDR3aa: CASSESTGSTNEKLFF; CDR3nt: TGTGCCAGCAGTGAATCGACAGGCTCAACTAATGAAAAACTGTTTTTT